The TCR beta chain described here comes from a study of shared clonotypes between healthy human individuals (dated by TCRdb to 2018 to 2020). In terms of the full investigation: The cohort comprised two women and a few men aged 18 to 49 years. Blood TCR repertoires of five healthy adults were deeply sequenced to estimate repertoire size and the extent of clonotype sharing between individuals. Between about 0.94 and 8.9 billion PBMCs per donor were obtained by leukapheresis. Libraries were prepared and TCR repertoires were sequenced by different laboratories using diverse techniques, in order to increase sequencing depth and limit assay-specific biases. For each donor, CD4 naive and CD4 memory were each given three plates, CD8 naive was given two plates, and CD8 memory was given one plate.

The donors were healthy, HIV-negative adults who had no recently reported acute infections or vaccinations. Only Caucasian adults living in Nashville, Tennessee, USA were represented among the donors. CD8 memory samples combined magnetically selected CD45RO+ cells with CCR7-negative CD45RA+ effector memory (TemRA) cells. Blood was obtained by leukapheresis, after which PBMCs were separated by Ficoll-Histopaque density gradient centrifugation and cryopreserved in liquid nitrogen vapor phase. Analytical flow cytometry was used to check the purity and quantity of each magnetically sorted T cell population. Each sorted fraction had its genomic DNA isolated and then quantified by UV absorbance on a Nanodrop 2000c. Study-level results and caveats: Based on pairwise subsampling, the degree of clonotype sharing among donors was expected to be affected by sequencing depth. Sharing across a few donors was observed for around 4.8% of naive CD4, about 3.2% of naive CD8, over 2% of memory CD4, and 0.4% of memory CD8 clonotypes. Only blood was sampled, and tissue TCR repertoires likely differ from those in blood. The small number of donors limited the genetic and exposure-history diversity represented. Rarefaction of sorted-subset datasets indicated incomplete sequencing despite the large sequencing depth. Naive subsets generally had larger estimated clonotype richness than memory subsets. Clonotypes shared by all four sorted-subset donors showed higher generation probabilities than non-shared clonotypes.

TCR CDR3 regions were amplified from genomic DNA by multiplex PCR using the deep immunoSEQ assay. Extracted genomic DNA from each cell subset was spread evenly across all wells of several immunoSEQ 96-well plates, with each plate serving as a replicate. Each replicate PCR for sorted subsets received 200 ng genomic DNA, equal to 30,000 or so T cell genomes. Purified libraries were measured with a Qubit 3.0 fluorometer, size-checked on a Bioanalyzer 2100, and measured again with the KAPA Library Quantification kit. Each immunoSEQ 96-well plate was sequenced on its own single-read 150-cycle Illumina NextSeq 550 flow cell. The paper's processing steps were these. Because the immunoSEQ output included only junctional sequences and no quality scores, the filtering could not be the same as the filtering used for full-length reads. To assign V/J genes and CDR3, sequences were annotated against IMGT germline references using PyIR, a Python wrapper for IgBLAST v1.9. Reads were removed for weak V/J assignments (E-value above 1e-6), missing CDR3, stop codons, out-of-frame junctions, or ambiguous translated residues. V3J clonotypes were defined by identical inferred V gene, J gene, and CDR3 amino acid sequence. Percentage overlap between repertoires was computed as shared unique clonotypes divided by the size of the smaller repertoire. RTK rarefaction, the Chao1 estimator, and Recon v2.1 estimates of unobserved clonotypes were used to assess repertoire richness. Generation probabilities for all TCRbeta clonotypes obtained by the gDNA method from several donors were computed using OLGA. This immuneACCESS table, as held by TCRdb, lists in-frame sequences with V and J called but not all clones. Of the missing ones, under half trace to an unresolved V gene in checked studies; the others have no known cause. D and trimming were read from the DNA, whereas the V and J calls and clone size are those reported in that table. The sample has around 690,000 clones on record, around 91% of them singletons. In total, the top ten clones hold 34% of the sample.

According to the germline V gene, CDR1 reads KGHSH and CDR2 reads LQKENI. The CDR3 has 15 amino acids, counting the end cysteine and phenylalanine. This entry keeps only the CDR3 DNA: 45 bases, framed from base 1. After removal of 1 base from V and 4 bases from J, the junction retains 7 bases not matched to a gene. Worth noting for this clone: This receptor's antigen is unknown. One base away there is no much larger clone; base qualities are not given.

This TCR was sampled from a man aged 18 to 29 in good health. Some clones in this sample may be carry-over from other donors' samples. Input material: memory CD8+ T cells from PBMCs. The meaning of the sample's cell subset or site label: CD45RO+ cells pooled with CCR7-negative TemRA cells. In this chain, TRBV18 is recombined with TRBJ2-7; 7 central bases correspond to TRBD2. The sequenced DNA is TGTGCCAGCTCACCACTGGCCACTAGCGAGTACGAGCAGTACTTC. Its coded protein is CASSPLATSEYEQYF.